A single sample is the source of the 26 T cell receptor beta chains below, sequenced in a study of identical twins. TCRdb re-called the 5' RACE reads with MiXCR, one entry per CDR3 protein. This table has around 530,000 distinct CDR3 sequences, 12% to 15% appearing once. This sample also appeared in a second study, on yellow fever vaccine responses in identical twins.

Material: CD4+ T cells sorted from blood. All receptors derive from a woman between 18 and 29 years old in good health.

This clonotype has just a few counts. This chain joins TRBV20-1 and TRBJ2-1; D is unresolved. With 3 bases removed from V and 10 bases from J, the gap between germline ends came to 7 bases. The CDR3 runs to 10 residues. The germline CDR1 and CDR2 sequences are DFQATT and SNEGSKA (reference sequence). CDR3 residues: CSASSREQFF. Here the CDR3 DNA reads TGCAGTGCTAGTTCGCGGGAGCAGTTCTTC.

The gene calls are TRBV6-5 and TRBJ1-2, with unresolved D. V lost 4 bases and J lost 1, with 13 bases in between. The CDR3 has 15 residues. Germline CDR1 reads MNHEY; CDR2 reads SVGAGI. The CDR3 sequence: CASSFGGSFNYGYTF. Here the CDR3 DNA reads TGTGCCAGCAGTTTTGGCGGATCCTTTAACTATGGCTACACCTTC.

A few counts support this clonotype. CDR3: CASSVTSGSPSEQYF. CDR3 DNA sequence: TGTGCCAGCAGTGTTACTAGCGGGAGTCCTTCCGAGCAGTACTTC. The chain couples TRBV2 to TRBJ2-7; 11 nucleotides agree with TRBD2. The CDR3 covers 15 residues. The germline gives CDR1 SNHLY, CDR2 FYNNEI. The junction had 8 bases not matched to a gene; V was cut back by 4 bases and J by 6 bases.

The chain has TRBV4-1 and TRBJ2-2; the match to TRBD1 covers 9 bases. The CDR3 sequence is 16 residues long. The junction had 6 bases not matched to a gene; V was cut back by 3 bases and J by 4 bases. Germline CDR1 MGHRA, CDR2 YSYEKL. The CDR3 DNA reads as TGCGCCAGCAGCCAGGCCGGACAGGGGAGCACCGGGGAGCTGTTTTTT. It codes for CASSQAGQGSTGELFF.

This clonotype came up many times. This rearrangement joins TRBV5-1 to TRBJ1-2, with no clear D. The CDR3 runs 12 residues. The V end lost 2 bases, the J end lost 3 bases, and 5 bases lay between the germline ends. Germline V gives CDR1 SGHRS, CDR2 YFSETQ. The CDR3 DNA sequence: TGCGCCAGCAGCTTTGAAGACTATGGCTACACCTTC. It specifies CASSFEDYGYTF. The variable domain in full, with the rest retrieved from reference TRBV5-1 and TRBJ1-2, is KAGVTQTPRYLIKTRGQQVTLSCSPISGHRSVSWYQQTPGQGLQFLFEYFSETQRNKGNFPGRFSGRQFSNSRSEMNVSTLELGDSALYLCASSFEDYGYTFGSGTRLTVV.

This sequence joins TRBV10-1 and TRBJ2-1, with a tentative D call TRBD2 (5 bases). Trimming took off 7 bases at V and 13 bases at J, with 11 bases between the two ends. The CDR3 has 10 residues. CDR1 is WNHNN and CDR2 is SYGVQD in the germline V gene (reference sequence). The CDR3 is CASTRGPQFF. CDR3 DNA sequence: TGCGCCAGCACTCGAGGGCCACAGTTCTTC.

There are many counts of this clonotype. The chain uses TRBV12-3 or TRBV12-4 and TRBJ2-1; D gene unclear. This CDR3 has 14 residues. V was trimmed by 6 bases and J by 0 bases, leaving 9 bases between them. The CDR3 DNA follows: TGTGCCAGCAGGGGCCAGAGCTCCTACAATGAGCAGTTCTTC. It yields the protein CASRGQSSYNEQFF.

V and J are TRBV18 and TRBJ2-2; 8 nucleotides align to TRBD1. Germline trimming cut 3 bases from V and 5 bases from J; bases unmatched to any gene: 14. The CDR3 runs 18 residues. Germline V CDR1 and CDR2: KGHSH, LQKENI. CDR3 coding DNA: TGTGCCAGCTCACCGCGGTGGGACAGGCTCCGAGGGACCGGGGAGCTGTTTTTT. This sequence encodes CASSPRWDRLRGTGELFF.

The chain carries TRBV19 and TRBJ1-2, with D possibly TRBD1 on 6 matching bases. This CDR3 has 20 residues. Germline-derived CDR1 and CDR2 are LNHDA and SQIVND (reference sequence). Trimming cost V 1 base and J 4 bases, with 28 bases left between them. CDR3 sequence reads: CASSIAFRGRTAVGVYGYTF. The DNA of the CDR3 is TGTGCCAGTAGTATAGCTTTTCGAGGTCGGACAGCCGTCGGGGTCTATGGCTACACCTTC.

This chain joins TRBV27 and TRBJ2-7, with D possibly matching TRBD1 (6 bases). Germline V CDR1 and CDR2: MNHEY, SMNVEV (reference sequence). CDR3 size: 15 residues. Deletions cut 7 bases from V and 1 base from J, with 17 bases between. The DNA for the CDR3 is TGTGCCAGCACCCATTCGACAGGTACATCCTACGAGCAGTACTTC. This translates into CASTHSTGTSYEQYF.

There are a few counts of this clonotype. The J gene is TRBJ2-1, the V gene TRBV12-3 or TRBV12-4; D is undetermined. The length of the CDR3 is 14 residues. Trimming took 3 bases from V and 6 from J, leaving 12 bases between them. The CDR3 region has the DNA TGTGCCAGCAGTTTTTTGGGCGCCACCAATGAGCAGTTCTTC. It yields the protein CASSFLGATNEQFF.

This CDR3 is CASSPGLKSSYNEQFF. As DNA, the CDR3 is TGTGCCAGCAGCCCGGGACTAAAGAGCTCCTACAATGAGCAGTTCTTC. J is TRBJ2-1 and V is TRBV28; 7 bases agree with TRBD2. J lost 0 bases, V lost 6 bases, and 8 bases had no gene match. The CDR3 is 16 amino acids. Germline assignment: CDR1 MDHEN and CDR2 SYDVKM.

The CDR3 sequence: CASSDQGAVYNEQFF. The CDR3, as DNA: TGTGCCAGCAGCGATCAGGGGGCAGTCTACAATGAGCAGTTCTTC. The chain employs TRBV12-3 or TRBV12-4 and TRBJ2-1; the match to TRBD1 covers 8 bases. The CDR3 totals 15 residues. V lost 6 bases and J lost 3; bases outside the gene matches: 7.

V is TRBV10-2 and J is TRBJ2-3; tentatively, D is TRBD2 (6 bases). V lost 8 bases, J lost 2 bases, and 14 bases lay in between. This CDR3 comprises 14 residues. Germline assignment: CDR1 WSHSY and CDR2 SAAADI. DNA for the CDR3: TGCGCCAGCGCCGGGAGCAATGCCACAGATACGCAGTATTTT. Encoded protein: CASAGSNATDTQYF.

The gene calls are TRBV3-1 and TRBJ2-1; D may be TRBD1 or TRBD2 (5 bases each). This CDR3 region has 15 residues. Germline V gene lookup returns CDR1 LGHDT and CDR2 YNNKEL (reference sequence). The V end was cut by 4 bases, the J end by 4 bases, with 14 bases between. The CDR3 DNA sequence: TGTGCCAGCAGCCGTAGGGGAGTGGGGTACAATGAGCAGTTCTTC. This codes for CASSRRGVGYNEQFF.

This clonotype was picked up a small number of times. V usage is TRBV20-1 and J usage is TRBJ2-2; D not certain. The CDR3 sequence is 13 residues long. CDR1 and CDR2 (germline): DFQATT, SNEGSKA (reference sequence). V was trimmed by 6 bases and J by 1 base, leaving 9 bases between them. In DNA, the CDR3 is TGCAGTGCCCCCAGACTGAACACCGGGGAGCTGTTTTTT. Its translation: CSAPRLNTGELFF.

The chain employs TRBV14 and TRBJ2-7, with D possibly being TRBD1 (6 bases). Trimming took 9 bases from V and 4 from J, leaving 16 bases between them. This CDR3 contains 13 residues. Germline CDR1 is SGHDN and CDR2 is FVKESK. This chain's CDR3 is CARHRDKSYEQYV. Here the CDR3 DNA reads TGTGCCAGGCACCGGGACAAATCATACGAGCAGTACGTC.

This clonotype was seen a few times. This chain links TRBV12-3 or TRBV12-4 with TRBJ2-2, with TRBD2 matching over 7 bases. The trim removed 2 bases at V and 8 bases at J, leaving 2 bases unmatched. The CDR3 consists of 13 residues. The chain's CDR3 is CASSLSGEGELFF. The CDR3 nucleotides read TGTGCCAGCAGTTTAAGCGGGGAAGGGGAGCTGTTTTTT.

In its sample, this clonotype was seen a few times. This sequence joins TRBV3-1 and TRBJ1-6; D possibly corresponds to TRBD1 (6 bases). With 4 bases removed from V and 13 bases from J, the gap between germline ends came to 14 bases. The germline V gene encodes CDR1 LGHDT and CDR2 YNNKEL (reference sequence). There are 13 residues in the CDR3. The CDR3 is CASSPSLTGPLHF. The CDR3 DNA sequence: TGTGCCAGCAGCCCCTCCCTTACAGGGCCCCTCCACTTT. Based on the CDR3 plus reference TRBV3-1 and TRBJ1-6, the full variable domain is DTAVSQTPKYLVTQMGNDKSIKCEQNLGHDTMYWYKQDSKKFLKIMFSYNNKELIINETVPNRFSPKSPDKAHLNLHINSLELGDSAVYFCASSPSLTGPLHFGNGTRLTVT.

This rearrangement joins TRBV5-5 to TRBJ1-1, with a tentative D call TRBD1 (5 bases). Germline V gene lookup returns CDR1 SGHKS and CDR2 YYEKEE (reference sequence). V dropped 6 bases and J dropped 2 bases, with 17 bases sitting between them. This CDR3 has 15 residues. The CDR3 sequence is CASIPNQGVNTEAFF. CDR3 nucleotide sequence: TGTGCCAGCATCCCTAACCAAGGGGTTAACACTGAAGCTTTCTTT.

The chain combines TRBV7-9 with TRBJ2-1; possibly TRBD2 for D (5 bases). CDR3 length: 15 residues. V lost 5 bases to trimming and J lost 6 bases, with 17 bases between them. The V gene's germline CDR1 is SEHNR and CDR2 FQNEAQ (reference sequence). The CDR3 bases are TGTGCCAGCAGCCTACTAGTGGCGGTGGGCAATGAGCAGTTCTTC. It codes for CASSLLVAVGNEQFF.

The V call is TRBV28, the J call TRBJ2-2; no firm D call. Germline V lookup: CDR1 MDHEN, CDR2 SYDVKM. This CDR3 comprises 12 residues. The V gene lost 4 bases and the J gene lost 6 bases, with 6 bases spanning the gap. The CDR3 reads CASSSDPGELFF. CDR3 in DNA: TGTGCCAGCAGTTCTGATCCCGGGGAGCTGTTTTTT.

The CDR3 DNA follows: TGTGCCAGCAGCCCGGGTCGGGGGCCCTATGGCTACACCTTC. Protein sequence: CASSPGRGPYGYTF. V gene TRBV5-5 combines with J gene TRBJ1-2; D is possibly TRBD1 (6 bases). The CDR3 extends over 14 amino acids. V lost 4 bases and J 4 bases, leaving 14 bases between the germline ends. Germline CDR1 is SGHKS and CDR2 is YYEKEE (reference sequence).

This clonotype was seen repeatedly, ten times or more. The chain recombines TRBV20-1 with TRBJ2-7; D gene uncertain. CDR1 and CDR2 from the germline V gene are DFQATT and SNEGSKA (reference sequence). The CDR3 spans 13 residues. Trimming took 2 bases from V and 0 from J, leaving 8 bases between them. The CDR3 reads CSARQESSYEQYV. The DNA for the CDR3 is TGCAGTGCTAGACAGGAGAGCTCCTACGAGCAGTACGTC.

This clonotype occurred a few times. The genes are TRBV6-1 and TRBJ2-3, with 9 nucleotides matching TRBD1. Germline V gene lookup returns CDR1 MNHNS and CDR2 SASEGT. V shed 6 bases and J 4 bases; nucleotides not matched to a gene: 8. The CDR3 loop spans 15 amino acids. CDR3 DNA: TGTGCCAGCAGGAGCCGGGACAGGGCATCAGATACGCAGTATTTT. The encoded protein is CASRSRDRASDTQYF.

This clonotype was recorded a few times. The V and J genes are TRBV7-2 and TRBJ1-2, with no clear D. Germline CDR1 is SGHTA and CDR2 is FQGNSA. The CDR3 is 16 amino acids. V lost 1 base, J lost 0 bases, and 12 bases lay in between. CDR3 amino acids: CASSLEVVRPNYGYTF. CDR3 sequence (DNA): TGTGCCAGCAGCTTAGAGGTGGTCAGACCTAACTATGGCTACACCTTC.